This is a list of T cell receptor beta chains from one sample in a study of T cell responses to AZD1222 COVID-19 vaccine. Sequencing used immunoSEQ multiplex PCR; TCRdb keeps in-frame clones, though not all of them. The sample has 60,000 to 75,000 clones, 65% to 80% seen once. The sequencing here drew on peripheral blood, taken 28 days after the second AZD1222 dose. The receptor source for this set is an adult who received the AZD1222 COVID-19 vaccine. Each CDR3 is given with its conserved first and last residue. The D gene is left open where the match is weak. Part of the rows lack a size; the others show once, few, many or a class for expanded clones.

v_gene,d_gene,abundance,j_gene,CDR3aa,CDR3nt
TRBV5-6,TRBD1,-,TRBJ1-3,CASSSLRQGVFGNTIYF,TGTGCCAGCAGCTCGTTGCGACAGGGGGTTTTTGGAAACACCATATATTTT
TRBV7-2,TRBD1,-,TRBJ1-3,CASSLGTAGNTIYF,TGTGCCAGCAGCTTGGGGACAGCTGGAAACACCATATATTTT
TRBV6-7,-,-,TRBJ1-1,CASMGHLNTEAFF,TGTGCCAGCATGGGACACTTGAACACTGAAGCTTTCTTT
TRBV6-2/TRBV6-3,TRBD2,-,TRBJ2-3,CASSYSTGGGYTDTQYF,TGTGCCAGCAGTTACTCGACCGGGGGGGGCTACACAGATACGCAGTATTTT
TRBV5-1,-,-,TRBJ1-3,CASSPGGGSGNTIYF,TGCGCCAGCAGCCCCGGGGGGGGCTCTGGAAACACCATATATTTT
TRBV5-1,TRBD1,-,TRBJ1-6,CASSSDRENSPLHF,TGCGCCAGCAGCTCCGACAGGGAGAATTCACCCCTCCACTTT
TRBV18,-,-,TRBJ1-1,CASSPASPRMNTEAFF,TGTGCCAGCTCACCAGCGTCACCCAGGATGAACACTGAAGCTTTCTTT
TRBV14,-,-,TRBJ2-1,CASSQDEKPYNEQFF,TGTGCCAGCAGCCAAGACGAGAAGCCCTACAATGAGCAGTTCTTC
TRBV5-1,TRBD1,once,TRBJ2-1,CASGTGAYNEQFF,TGCGCCAGTGGAACAGGGGCCTACAATGAGCAGTTCTTC
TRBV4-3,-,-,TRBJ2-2,CASSPGWVGGKGAGELFF,TGCGCCAGCAGCCCGGGATGGGTGGGGGGAAAAGGGGCCGGGGAGCTGTTTTTT
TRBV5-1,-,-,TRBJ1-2,CASSLLGGSNYGYTF,TGCGCCAGCAGCTTGCTAGGGGGAAGTAACTATGGCTACACCTTC
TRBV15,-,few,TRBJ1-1,CATSRGGLLNTEAFF,TGTGCCACCAGCAGAGGGGGACTCCTGAACACTGAAGCTTTCTTT
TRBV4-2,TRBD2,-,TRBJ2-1,CASSQDLGTRSEQFF,TGTGCCAGCAGCCAAGATCTTGGGACTAGGAGCGAGCAGTTCTTC
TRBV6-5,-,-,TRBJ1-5,CASSPTGWDGQPQHF,TGTGCCAGCAGTCCGACGGGTTGGGATGGTCAGCCCCAGCATTTT
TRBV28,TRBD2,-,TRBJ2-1,CASSLTLAGRKSSYNEQFF,TGTGCCAGCAGTTTAACCCTAGCGGGGCGAAAGAGCTCCTACAATGAGCAGTTCTTC